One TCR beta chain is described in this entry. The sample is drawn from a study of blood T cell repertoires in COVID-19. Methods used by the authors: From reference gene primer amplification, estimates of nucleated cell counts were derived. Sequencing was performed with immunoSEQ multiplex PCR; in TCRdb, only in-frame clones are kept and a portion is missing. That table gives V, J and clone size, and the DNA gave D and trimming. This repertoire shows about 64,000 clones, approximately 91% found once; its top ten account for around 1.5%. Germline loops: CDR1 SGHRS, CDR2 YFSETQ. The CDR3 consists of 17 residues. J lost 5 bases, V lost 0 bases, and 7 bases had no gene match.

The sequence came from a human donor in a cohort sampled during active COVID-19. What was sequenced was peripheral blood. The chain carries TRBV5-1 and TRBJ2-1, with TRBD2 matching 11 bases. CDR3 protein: CASSLGGGTSGDNEQFF. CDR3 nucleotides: TGCGCCAGCAGCTTGGGCGGAGGGACTAGCGGAGACAATGAGCAGTTCTTC.